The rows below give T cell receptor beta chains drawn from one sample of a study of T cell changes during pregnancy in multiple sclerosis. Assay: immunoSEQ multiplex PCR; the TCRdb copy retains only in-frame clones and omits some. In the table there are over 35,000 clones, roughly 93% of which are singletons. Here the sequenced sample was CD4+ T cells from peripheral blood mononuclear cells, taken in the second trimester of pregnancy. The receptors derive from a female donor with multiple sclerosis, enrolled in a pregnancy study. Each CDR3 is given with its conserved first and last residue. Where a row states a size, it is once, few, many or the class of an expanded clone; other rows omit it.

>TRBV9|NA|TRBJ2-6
CASSDRGRRANVLTF
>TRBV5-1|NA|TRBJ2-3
CASSPAGQNTDTQYF
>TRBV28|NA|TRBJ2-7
CASRAAWGDEQYF
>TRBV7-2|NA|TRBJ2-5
CASSPYGQGETQYF
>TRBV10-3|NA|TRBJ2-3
CAISDRPAGDTQYF
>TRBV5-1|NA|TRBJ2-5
CASSLDGETQYF
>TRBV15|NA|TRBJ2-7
CATSVRGAGYEQYF
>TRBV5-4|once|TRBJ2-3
CATLAERGGRADTQYF
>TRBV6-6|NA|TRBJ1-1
CASTRDSRSTEAFF
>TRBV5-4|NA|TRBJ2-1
CASSYLYRGDNEQFF
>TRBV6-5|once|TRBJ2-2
CASRVSFTGELFF
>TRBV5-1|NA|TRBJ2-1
CASSFGSSSYNEQFF
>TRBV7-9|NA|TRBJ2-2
CASSSDRTLSAGELFF
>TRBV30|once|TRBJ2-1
CAWEGGNGNEQFF
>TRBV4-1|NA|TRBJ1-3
CASSQDAGGNTIYF
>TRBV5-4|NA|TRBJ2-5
CASSIAGVKETQYF
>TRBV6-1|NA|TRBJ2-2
CASSATGGPGELFF
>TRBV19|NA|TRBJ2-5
CASSIPGLAGGNPTQYF
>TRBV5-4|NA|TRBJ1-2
CASSLPERTGGTYGYTF
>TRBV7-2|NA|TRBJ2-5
CASSSPPGGSIQETQYF